This TCR beta chain derives from a study of shared clonotypes between healthy human individuals. The overall study: Donors had three CD4 naive, three CD4 memory, two CD8 naive and one CD8 memory plate apiece.

Investigators divided CD4+ cells into CD45RA+ naive and CD45RA-negative memory subsets. The protocol was immunoSEQ multiplex PCR, while the TCRdb copy is restricted to in-frame clones and leaves out a portion. The sample carries about 2.3 million clones, over 85% recorded once. CDR3 size: 16 residues. Germline CDR1 and CDR2: SGHAT and FQNNGV. Trimming removed 5 bases from V and 5 bases from J; junction bases left unmatched: 11. Overall study findings and caveats: It was the non-shared clonotypes that had lower generation probabilities than clonotypes shared by all four donors.

Concerning this clone itself: The target antigen is unknown.

Sequenced input: naive CD4+ T cells from PBMCs. Subset here: CD45RA+ positively selected. The chain employs TRBV11-2 and TRBJ2-7; 11 nucleotides line up with TRBD1. This TCR came from a man aged 18 to 35 in good health. Some clones in this sample may be carry-over from other donors' samples. The CDR3 coding sequence is TGTGCCAGCAGCGTCAACTATGGACAGGGGGCCAACGAGCAGTACTTC. This sequence encodes CASSVNYGQGANEQYF.